The 25 T cell receptor beta chains presented below share a single source sample, sequenced in a study of blood T cell repertoires in COVID-19. Only in-frame clones appear in the TCRdb table, and some are missing; sequencing was by immunoSEQ multiplex PCR. The sample gives over 200,000 clones, 84% of which show up once; around a sixth is in the top ten. The sample consisted of peripheral blood. These receptor sequences come from an elderly woman with active or convalescent COVID-19.

J is TRBJ2-5 and V is TRBV5-1; TRBD2 is a possible D gene (7 bases). CDR3 size: 15 residues. Per germline, CDR1 SGHRS and CDR2 YFSETQ. V lost 1 base, J lost 5 bases, and 15 bases lay in between. DNA of the CDR3: TGCGCCAGCAGCTTGTATGTGGGGGGGGGCGAGACCCAGTACTTC. This translates into CASSLYVGGGETQYF.

This chain connects TRBV28 to TRBJ1-1; perhaps TRBD1 as D (6 bases). Trimming cost V 6 bases and J 6 bases, with 17 bases left between them. CDR3 size: 14 residues. Germline loops: CDR1 MDHEN, CDR2 SYDVKM. The CDR3 here is CASSLIRTDAEAFF. CDR3 sequence (DNA): TGTGCCAGCAGCTTAATAAGGACAGACGCTGAAGCTTTCTTT.

The chain carries TRBV30 and TRBJ2-1, with TRBD2 as a possible D gene (7 bases). CDR1 is GTSNPN and CDR2 is SVGIG in the germline V gene (reference sequence). Trimming left V 3 bases short and J 8 bases short, with 23 bases between. This CDR3 has 16 residues. This CDR3 is CAWSPGGGPLHDEQFF. In nucleotides, the CDR3 is TGTGCCTGGAGCCCTGGGGGGGGCCCTCTACATGATGAGCAGTTCTTC.

The gene calls are TRBV18 and TRBJ2-5; D possibly corresponds to TRBD1 (6 bases). The CDR3 sequence is 15 residues long. Trimming removed 2 bases from V and 5 bases from J, with 15 bases in between. Germline loops: CDR1 KGHSH, CDR2 LQKENI. The CDR3 loop reads CASSPSAGVRETQYF. The CDR3 nucleotides read TGTGCCAGCTCACCATCGGCAGGGGTCAGGGAGACCCAGTACTTC.

Here the CDR3 DNA reads TGTGCCAGCAGTCGACAGGGGGCTACTAGCTACGAGCAGTACTTC. Amino acids: CASSRQGATSYEQYF. This chain connects TRBV9 to TRBJ2-7, with 10 nucleotides matching TRBD1. Germline-derived CDR1 and CDR2 are SGDLS and YYNGEE. V gave up 5 bases and J gave up 3 bases; unmatched junction bases: 8. CDR3 size: 15 residues. Full variable domain (outside the CDR3, taken from reference TRBV9 and TRBJ2-7): DSGVTQTPKHLITATGQRVTLRCSPRSGDLSVYWYQQSLDQGLQFLIQYYNGEERAKGNILERFSAQQFPDLHSELNLSSLELGDSALYFCASSRQGATSYEQYFGPGTRLTVT.

The chain recombines TRBV6-5 with TRBJ2-7; D possibly corresponds to TRBD2 (5 bases). CDR1 is MNHEY, CDR2 SVGAGI, per germline. The CDR3 extends over 15 amino acids. V lost 6 bases to trimming and J lost 4 bases, with 19 bases between them. The CDR3 region has the DNA TGTGCCAGCAGAAACCCGGCGGGTTTTTTTTACGAGCAGTACTTC. Its protein is CASRNPAGFFYEQYF.

The chain has TRBV11-3 and TRBJ2-1, with 8 bases fitting TRBD2. The trim removed 1 base at V and 0 bases at J, leaving 5 bases unmatched. The germline CDR1 and CDR2 sequences are SGHNT and YENEEA. CDR3 length equals 17 residues. CDR3 loop: CASSLVGGGHSYNEQFF. The CDR3 DNA sequence: TGTGCCAGCAGCTTAGTTGGCGGGGGGCACTCCTACAATGAGCAGTTCTTC.

The chain has TRBV12-3 or TRBV12-4 and TRBJ2-7; maybe TRBD2 (6 bases). There are 13 residues in the CDR3. Between the trimmed V and J ends, which lost 8 bases and 2 bases, there was a span of 13 bases. Written as DNA, the CDR3 is TGTGCCAGCCGGGGGACCGGGGCCTACGAGCAGTACTTC. Translating gives CASRGTGAYEQYF.

The genes are TRBV10-3 and TRBJ2-3, with TRBD1 matching over 10 bases. Trimming removed 4 bases from V and 4 bases from J; junction bases left unmatched: 8. The CDR3 is 16 residues long. The V gene's germline CDR1 is ENHRY and CDR2 SYGVKD. The CDR3 DNA is TGTGCCATCAGTGGGTATGACAGGGGGCTCGCAGATACGCAGTATTTT. This encodes CAISGYDRGLADTQYF.

The chain links TRBV7-9 to TRBJ2-6; TRBD1 matches at 7 bases. The junction had 12 bases not matched to a gene; V was cut back by 5 bases and J by 2 bases. Per germline, CDR1 SEHNR and CDR2 FQNEAQ (reference sequence). The CDR3 totals 18 residues. The CDR3 region has the DNA TGTGCCAGCAGCCCTATTTATACAGGGGTAGCTGGGGCCAACGTCCTGACTTTC. Protein sequence: CASSPIYTGVAGANVLTF. Filled out from reference TRBV7-9 and TRBJ2-6, the complete variable domain reads DTGVSQNPRHKITKRGQNVTFRCDPISEHNRLYWYRQTLGQGPEFLTYFQNEAQLEKSRLLSDRFSAERPKGSFSTLEIQRTEQGDSAMYLCASSPIYTGVAGANVLTFGAGSRLTVL.

V gene TRBV2 combines with J gene TRBJ1-2; 8 positions agree with TRBD1. The CDR3 sequence is 14 residues long. Germline CDR1 is SNHLY and CDR2 is FYNNEI. The V segment lost 3 bases and the J segment 5 bases; nucleotides outside the gene matches: 5. Here the CDR3 DNA reads TGTGCCAGCAGTGACGGACAGGGAGGATATGGCTACACCTTC. Amino acid sequence: CASSDGQGGYGYTF.

CDR3 sequence (DNA): TGTGCCAGCAGTGAAGGCCAGCGGGGGGCCTCATACAATGAGCAGTTCTTC. Its translation is CASSEGQRGASYNEQFF. V gene TRBV2 combines with J gene TRBJ2-1; 9 bases align to TRBD2. Germline CDR1 is SNHLY and CDR2 is FYNNEI. The junction had 8 bases not matched to a gene; V was cut back by 1 base and J by 4 bases. This CDR3 comprises 17 residues.

This clone was seen more than once but under ten times. The rearrangement joins TRBV4-3 to TRBJ2-7, with 7 bases fitting TRBD2. Trimming took 0 bases from V and 4 from J; bases not matched to a gene: 9. From germline, CDR1 is LGHNA and CDR2 YSLEER. This CDR3 comprises 16 residues. CDR3 nucleotides: TGCGCCAGCAGCCAAGATGCTAACGGGAGGTGGTACGAGCAGTACTTC. As protein: CASSQDANGRWYEQYF.

In this sample, this clone turned up once. The chain links TRBV27 to TRBJ2-1; weak D call: TRBD2 (6 bases). V dropped 6 bases and J dropped 5 bases, with 17 bases sitting between them. The length of the CDR3 is 15 residues. The germline gives CDR1 MNHEY, CDR2 SMNVEV (reference sequence). CDR3 DNA sequence: TGTGCCAGCAGAACAATAGCGGTAGGTCACAATGAGCAGTTCTTC. Translated, it gives CASRTIAVGHNEQFF.

This chain connects TRBV21-1 to TRBJ2-7; the table names TRBD2, a call not compared with the DNA. TRBV21-1 is given as a pseudogene. This CDR3 comprises 17 residues. CDR3 nucleotides: TGTGCCAGCAGCAAAGTTAGACTTGAGCGGGTTTGCTACGAGCAGTACTTC. Translating gives CASSKVRLERVCYEQYF.

The rearrangement uses TRBV11-2 and TRBJ2-7; D possibly corresponds to TRBD1 (6 bases). CDR3 size: 14 residues. V was pared by 1 base and J by 3 bases, with 10 bases between. The germline V gene has CDR1 SGHAT and CDR2 FQNNGV. CDR3: CASSLATGLYEQYF. CDR3 nucleotide sequence: TGTGCCAGCAGCTTAGCCACAGGGCTCTACGAGCAGTACTTC.

V and J are TRBV7-3 and TRBJ2-5; D is ambiguous. The CDR3 is 13 residues long. Looked up from germline, CDR1 is SGHTA and CDR2 is FQGTGA. V was pared by 0 bases and J by 3 bases, with 5 bases between. The CDR3 DNA follows: TGTGCCAGCAGCTTAACGAGAGAAGAGACCCAGTACTTC. Its translation is CASSLTREETQYF.

The chain combines TRBV7-2 with TRBJ1-1, with D perhaps matching TRBD1 (5 bases). There are 15 residues in the CDR3. Trimming took off 6 bases at V and 4 bases at J, with 18 bases between the two ends. Germline V gene sequence: CDR1 SGHTA, CDR2 FQGNSA. CDR3 region: CASSRNSGAGTEAFF. In DNA, the CDR3 is TGTGCCAGCAGTCGTAATAGTGGGGCAGGCACTGAAGCTTTCTTT.

V gene TRBV3-1 (or the pseudogene TRBV3-2) combines with J gene TRBJ2-3; 8 bases are shared with TRBD1. CDR1 is LGHDT and CDR2 is YNNKEL in the germline V gene (reference sequence). The CDR3 loop spans 16 amino acids. After removal of 5 bases from V and 1 base from J, the junction contained 8 bases not matched to a gene. The CDR3 sequence: CASSSPGGDGTDTQYF. The CDR3 coding sequence is TGTGCCAGCAGCTCCCCAGGGGGCGATGGCACAGATACGCAGTATTTT.

The rearrangement joins TRBV28 to TRBJ2-7, with 9 positions matching TRBD2. In germline, CDR1 is MDHEN, CDR2 SYDVKM. This CDR3 region has 14 residues. J was trimmed by 7 bases and V by 6 bases; bases with no gene match: 10. The CDR3 nucleotides read TGTGCCAGCAGGTCTCGCGGGGGGGCGGGTGAGCAGTACTTC. This gives the protein CASRSRGGAGEQYF.

The chain carries TRBV11-2 and TRBJ2-7, with D possibly being TRBD1 (6 bases). Deletions cut 5 bases from V and 6 bases from J, with 14 bases between. Germline CDR1 and CDR2: SGHAT and FQNNGV. CDR3 length: 13 amino acids. For the CDR3, the DNA is TGTGCCAGCAGCCGGGCCAAGGGGGTCGAGCAGTACTTC. This gives the protein CASSRAKGVEQYF.

The V gene is TRBV29-1, the J gene TRBJ1-2; 8 bases match TRBD1. Germline-derived CDR1 and CDR2 are SQVTM and ANQGSEA. CDR3 length: 14 residues. Trimming took 3 bases from V and 3 from J; bases not matched to a gene: 6. The CDR3 DNA is TGCAGCGTTGACGCCGGGACAGGAGACTATGGCTACACCTTC. Its protein product is CSVDAGTGDYGYTF.

The chain links TRBV6-5 to TRBJ1-2; TRBD1 might be the D (5 bases). The CDR3 length is 14 residues. The V end lost 7 bases, the J end lost 4 bases, and 16 bases lay between the germline ends. The V gene's germline CDR1 is MNHEY and CDR2 SVGAGI. CDR3 sequence (DNA): TGTGCCAGCACCCGGGGGGAGGGTTCCTATGGCTACACCTTC. It is translated as CASTRGEGSYGYTF.

This chain uses TRBV9 with TRBJ2-1, with D possibly matching TRBD1 (7 bases). This CDR3 comprises 15 residues. Germline V lookup: CDR1 SGDLS, CDR2 YYNGEE. Trimming cost V 4 bases and J 1 base, with 12 bases left between them. The CDR3: CASSPQGGSYNEQFF. Here the CDR3 DNA reads TGTGCCAGCAGCCCGCAGGGGGGTTCCTACAATGAGCAGTTCTTC. The full variable domain, with the rest looked up from reference TRBV9 and TRBJ2-1, is DSGVTQTPKHLITATGQRVTLRCSPRSGDLSVYWYQQSLDQGLQFLIQYYNGEERAKGNILERFSAQQFPDLHSELNLSSLELGDSALYFCASSPQGGSYNEQFFGPGTRLTVL.

V is TRBV20-1 and J is TRBJ2-3; the D gene is possibly TRBD1 (6 bases). Trimming left V 3 bases short and J 3 bases short, with 13 bases between. This CDR3 has 14 amino acids. CDR1 DFQATT and CDR2 SNEGSKA come from the germline V gene (reference sequence). In DNA, the CDR3 is TGCAGTGCTAGTGCACAGGGTAATACAGATACGCAGTATTTT. Residues: CSASAQGNTDTQYF.